This entry describes one TCR beta chain. The data belong to a study of blood T cell repertoires in COVID-19. In the study overall: The United States, Italy and Spain were the sources of the acute and convalescent COVID-19 samples. From T cells, B-cell-depleted T cells, or PBMCs came the material, which was cDNA or gDNA.

Participants' own reports of clinical history determined their cohort assignment. Germline CDR1 reads SGDLS; CDR2 reads YYNGEE. This CDR3 comprises 13 residues. Trimming left V 5 bases short and J 3 bases short, with 11 bases between. Source study methods: Using reference gene primer amplification, nucleated cell counts were estimated. The assay was immunoSEQ multiplex PCR, and TCRdb's table has in-frame clones only and misses some. V and J calls plus clone size are reproduced from that table; the DNA served to infer D and trimming. The sample holds hundreds of thousands of clones; about 87% are singletons and the top ten take around 2.6%.

V is TRBV9 and J is TRBJ1-1, with unresolved D. This sequence was found in a woman in her 30s with acute COVID-19. Source material: PBMCs or T cells enriched from blood (not recorded which). CDR3 region: CASRREKDTEAFF. The CDR3 region has the DNA TGTGCCAGCAGGAGGGAGAAGGACACTGAAGCTTTCTTT.